The 24 T cell receptor beta chains reported below all come from one sample, sequenced in a study. TCRdb passed the 5' RACE reads through MiXCR, listing each CDR3 protein once. The repertoire holds just under 65,000 distinct CDR3 sequences, with 20% to 25% as singletons. Sequencing was performed on memory CD4+ T cells sorted from a lymph node. Subset noted: memory CD4+ T cells, CD4+CD45RO+CD25-. The source of these receptors is a female donor with breast cancer.

This chain's CDR3 is CATSEERYGYTF. The DNA for the CDR3 is TGTGCCACCAGTGAGGAGCGCTATGGCTACACCTTC. The chain employs TRBV24-1 and TRBJ1-2, with D unresolved. CDR3 length: 12 amino acids. Germline lookup yields CDR1 KGHDR and CDR2 SFDVKD. Trimming removed 4 bases at V and 4 bases at J, with 6 bases between.

The chain combines TRBV4-2 with TRBJ1-5; tentatively, D is TRBD1 (5 bases). The CDR3 has 14 amino acids. Germline CDR1 reads LGHNA; CDR2 reads YNFKEQ. Trimming removed 0 bases from V and 8 bases from J, with 11 bases in between. The CDR3 loop is CASSQDPGGEPQHF. Written as DNA, the CDR3 is TGTGCCAGCAGCCAAGACCCGGGGGGGGAGCCCCAGCATTTT.

As to this clonotype: A clone one base away is much larger, so this may be a read error. The V call is TRBV20-1, the J call TRBJ2-3; TRBD2 agrees at 7 bases. Looked up from germline, CDR1 is DFQATT and CDR2 is SNEGSKA (reference sequence). V shed 0 bases, J shed 14 bases, and the junction held 8 bases outside the gene matches. This CDR3 region has 12 residues. CDR3 in amino acids: CSARDLNGRPYF. The CDR3 DNA reads TGCAGTGCTAGAGATCTCAACGGGAGGCCGTATTTT.

The gene calls are TRBV7-3 and TRBJ2-2; TRBD1 matches 7 bases. This CDR3 has 16 residues. Germline V gene lookup returns CDR1 SGHTA and CDR2 FQGTGA. J was trimmed by 1 base and V by 0 bases; bases with no gene match: 2. CDR3 residues: CASSLTRGQNTGELFF. CDR3 sequence (DNA): TGTGCCAGCAGCTTAACGAGGGGGCAGAACACCGGGGAGCTGTTTTTT.

This clonotype was observed a handful of times. This rearrangement joins TRBV5-1 to TRBJ1-5, with a tentative D call TRBD1 (6 bases). Trimming left V 5 bases short and J 3 bases short, with 15 bases between. CDR3 length equals 15 residues. CDR1 and CDR2 (germline): SGHRS, YFSETQ. CDR3 loop: CASRIGTQDNQPQHF. The CDR3 nucleotides are TGCGCCAGCAGGATAGGGACACAGGACAATCAGCCCCAGCATTTT.

The chain carries TRBV5-1 and TRBJ2-5; 7 nucleotides line up with TRBD1. Germline V gene data show CDR1 as SGHRS and CDR2 as YFSETQ. Trimming removed 4 bases from V and 5 bases from J; junction bases left unmatched: 8. There are 14 residues in the CDR3. Written as DNA, the CDR3 is TGCGCCAGCAGCCCGACAGGGATTGAGGAGACCCAGTACTTC. This sequence encodes CASSPTGIEETQYF.

The chain employs TRBV5-1 and TRBJ2-5; tentatively, D is TRBD1 or TRBD2 (5 bases each). V was shortened by 2 bases and J by 4 bases, with 15 bases between the two germline ends. This CDR3 is 15 amino acids long. Germline V gene sequence: CDR1 SGHRS, CDR2 YFSETQ. The CDR3 DNA reads TGCGCCAGCAGCTTCTCAGGGAGAAAGGGAGAGACCCAGTACTTC. Its protein product is CASSFSGRKGETQYF.

This clonotype was detected only once. A much larger clone sits a single nucleotide away, making a read error possible. V and J are TRBV6-2 or TRBV6-3 and TRBJ2-4; D not resolved. The CDR3 has 16 amino acids. From germline, CDR1 is MNHEY and CDR2 SVGEGT. Deletions cut 0 bases from V and 6 bases from J, with 15 bases between. The CDR3, as DNA: TGTGCCAGCAGTTACTCCCCTGGGTGGGCGGCAAACATTCAGTACTTC. Protein: CASSYSPGWAANIQYF.

This clonotype showed up just a few times. This chain links TRBV5-1 with TRBJ1-1; the match to TRBD1 covers 8 bases. The CDR3 has 16 residues. The V segment lost 1 base and the J segment 1 base; nucleotides outside the gene matches: 6. Germline lookup yields CDR1 SGHRS and CDR2 YFSETQ. CDR3 sequence (DNA): TGCGCCAGCAGCTTGTCAGGGGGCAGTCGGAACACTGAAGCTTTCTTT. This encodes CASSLSGGSRNTEAFF.

This clonotype was seen a few times. The chain joins TRBV29-1 to TRBJ1-1, with D hard to call. The CDR3 loop spans 13 amino acids. Between the trimmed V and J ends, which lost 6 bases and 2 bases, there was a span of 13 bases. CDR1 is SQVTM, CDR2 ANQGSEA, per germline. The CDR3 reads CSVVDGHNTEAFF. CDR3 DNA sequence: TGCAGCGTGGTGGACGGCCACAACACTGAAGCTTTCTTT.

The J gene is TRBJ2-1, the V gene TRBV2; possible D gene TRBD2, 5 bases. The germline gives CDR1 SNHLY, CDR2 FYNNEI. Trimming stripped 8 bases from V and 5 bases from J, with 16 bases between. The CDR3 runs to 14 residues. The DNA of the CDR3 is TGTGCCAGCGAGGCTAGCAACCACGACAATGAGCAGTTCTTC. Amino acid sequence: CASEASNHDNEQFF.

This clonotype was seen a handful of times. The rearrangement uses TRBV7-2 and TRBJ1-3; 8 nucleotides line up with TRBD1. Trimming took 0 bases from V and 2 from J; bases not matched to a gene: 0. Germline CDR1 and CDR2: SGHTA and FQGNSA. This CDR3 contains 15 residues. CDR3 coding DNA: TGTGCCAGCAGCTTAGCGACAGGGGCTGGAAACACCATATATTTT. It yields the protein CASSLATGAGNTIYF.

This clonotype was found a few times. The chain couples TRBV5-1 to TRBJ2-2; TRBD1 or TRBD2 may be the D gene (7 bases each). Trimming cost V 7 bases and J 0 bases, with 13 bases left between them. The germline CDR1 and CDR2 sequences are SGHRS and YFSETQ. The CDR3 has 15 amino acids. CDR3 sequence reads: CASLAGGANTGELFF. CDR3 nucleotides: TGCGCCAGCCTCGCAGGGGGGGCGAACACCGGGGAGCTGTTTTTT.

This clonotype was counted between two and nine times. V usage is TRBV20-1 and J usage is TRBJ2-7, with TRBD1 identical over 11 bases. This CDR3 is 13 amino acids long. Germline CDR1 is DFQATT and CDR2 is SNEGSKA (reference sequence). With V trimmed by 5 bases and J by 6 bases, 6 bases remained unmatched. CDR3 protein: CSAPGTGGLEQYF. The CDR3 bases are TGCAGTGCTCCCGGGACAGGGGGACTCGAGCAGTACTTC.

This clonotype came up many times. The V and J genes are TRBV5-1 and TRBJ2-1; D not certain. CDR3 length: 13 residues. The V gene's germline CDR1 is SGHRS and CDR2 YFSETQ. The ends were cut back, 0 bases at V and 5 bases at J, with 6 bases in the middle. The CDR3 loop reads CASSLGANNEQFF. The CDR3 coding sequence is TGCGCCAGCAGCTTGGGAGCGAACAATGAGCAGTTCTTC.

This clonotype came up a few times. The chain is built from TRBV3-1 and TRBJ2-2; 9 nucleotides align to TRBD2. Germline V gene lookup returns CDR1 LGHDT and CDR2 YNNKEL (reference sequence). The CDR3 loop spans 17 amino acids. The V gene end was trimmed by 1 base and the J gene end by 1 base; junction bases not matched to a gene: 4. The CDR3 nucleotides are TGTGCCAGCAGCCAAGGGGGTAGCGGGAGGAACACCGGGGAGCTGTTTTTT. Its translation is CASSQGGSGRNTGELFF.

In its sample, this clonotype was seen a few times. The chain combines TRBV6-6 with TRBJ1-1, with D maybe TRBD1 (5 bases). Germline CDR1 and CDR2: MNHNY and SVGAGI (reference sequence). V was clipped by 2 bases and J by 3 bases, with 13 bases between them. This CDR3 spans 15 amino acids. The CDR3 DNA reads as TGTGCCAGCAGTTACCGCCTGGGGGATTACACTGAAGCTTTCTTT. Amino acid sequence: CASSYRLGDYTEAFF.

The V gene is TRBV6-1, the J gene TRBJ1-5, with a weak D call TRBD1 (5 bases). Looked up from germline, CDR1 is MNHNS and CDR2 is SASEGT. This CDR3 has 14 amino acids. The V end was cut by 2 bases, the J end by 6 bases, with 11 bases between. Written as DNA, the CDR3 is TGTGCCAGCAGTGAACAGGGATCGAGTCAGCCCCAGCATTTT. It yields the protein CASSEQGSSQPQHF.

The CDR3 nucleotides read TGTGCCAGCAGTGAATTCGGGGGAGGAGGTTCACCCCTCCACTTT. Protein sequence: CASSEFGGGGSPLHF. The V gene is TRBV25-1, the J gene TRBJ1-6, with a weak D call TRBD1 (5 bases). This CDR3 is built from 15 residues. CDR1 is MGHDK and CDR2 is SYGVNS in the germline V gene. Trimming shortened V by 1 base and J by 9 bases, and 13 bases separated the two germline ends.

This clonotype came up a few times. The chain is built from TRBV9 and TRBJ2-5; D unresolved. The CDR3 consists of 14 residues. V was cut by 0 bases and J by 4 bases, with 10 bases left in between. CDR1 is SGDLS, CDR2 YYNGEE, per germline. The CDR3 DNA reads as TGTGCCAGCAGCGTAGATGGCAGCAGAGAGACCCAGTACTTC. Translation gives CASSVDGSRETQYF.

This clonotype was seen a few times. A read error may explain this, as a much larger clone is one base away. The chain combines TRBV7-6 with TRBJ2-3, with D hard to call. Germline-derived CDR1 and CDR2 are SGHVS and FNYEAQ. The CDR3 runs to 15 residues. The DNA for the CDR3 is TGTGCCTGCAGCCAGGCAGGAGCTAGCACAGATACGCAGTATTTT. Translated: CACSQAGASTDTQYF.

This clonotype was detected many times. This rearrangement joins TRBV5-5 to TRBJ2-5; D gene unclear. V was pared by 0 bases and J by 4 bases, with 10 bases between. The CDR3 spans 14 residues. CDR1 is SGHKS and CDR2 is YYEKEE in the germline V gene (reference sequence). CDR3 nucleotides: TGTGCCAGCAGCTTGGGTTCTGGGGTAGAGACCCAGTACTTC. Translation gives CASSLGSGVETQYF.

The rearrangement links TRBV6-2 or TRBV6-3 to TRBJ2-5; D is unresolved. Trimming removed 5 bases from V and 2 bases from J, with 3 bases in between. The V gene's germline CDR1 is MNHEY and CDR2 SVGEGT. This CDR3 region has 11 residues. The CDR3 reads CASSKQETQYF. In DNA, the CDR3 is TGTGCCAGCAGTAAACAAGAGACCCAGTACTTC.

This clonotype has just a few counts. V is TRBV5-5 and J is TRBJ2-3; D is uncertain. V lost 3 bases and J 4 bases, leaving 9 bases between the germline ends. The CDR3 covers 13 residues. Per the germline V gene, CDR1 is SGHKS and CDR2 is YYEKEE (reference sequence). DNA of the CDR3: TGTGCCAGCAGCTCCCCTGTGGCAGATACGCAGTATTTT. Amino acids: CASSSPVADTQYF.